The 2 T cell receptor beta chains in this list originate from one sample, sequenced in a study of blood T cell repertoires in COVID-19. TCRdb keeps only in-frame clones here, not all; method: immunoSEQ multiplex PCR. Of 190,000 or so clones listed, roughly 94% are singletons. The sequencing sample was made of peripheral blood. Receptor source: a man aged 30 to 45 with COVID-19, enrolled during active disease.

The chain carries TRBV5-6 and TRBJ1-5, with 7 bases that match TRBD1. The CDR3 consists of 14 residues. The germline V gene encodes CDR1 SGHDT and CDR2 YYEEEE. The V gene end was trimmed by 3 bases and the J gene end by 1 base; junction bases not matched to a gene: 1. The CDR3 is CASSWTGSNQPQHF. The CDR3 DNA reads TGTGCCAGCAGCTGGACAGGAAGCAATCAGCCCCAGCATTTT.

The chain recombines TRBV28 with TRBJ2-5; TRBD2 matches at 7 bases. Per germline, CDR1 MDHEN and CDR2 SYDVKM. V gave up 4 bases and J gave up 4 bases; unmatched junction bases: 6. This CDR3 is built from 14 residues. The CDR3 DNA is TGTGCCAGCAGTTGGAGGACTAGTGGAGAGACCCAGTACTTC. It specifies CASSWRTSGETQYF.